The 9 T cell receptor beta chains below were found in one sample sequenced in a study of shared clonotypes between healthy human individuals (dated by TCRdb to the early 2020s). The library was produced with the immunoSEQ multiplex PCR assay. What TCRdb holds here is the immuneACCESS table cut down to in-frame rearrangements. Part of the clones is not present; checked against another copy, under half of the missing clones reflect an unresolved V gene, and the others are unexplained. This sample comprises about 1.5 million clones, roughly 96% of them detected only once. Approximately 1% of the sample rests with the top ten. Sequencing was carried out using naive CD4+ T cells sorted from blood. The cell subset or site label of this sample denotes: CD45RA+ positively selected. Receptors originate from a young man in good health.

The chain uses TRBV2 and TRBJ2-7; unclear D gene. The ends were cut back, 3 bases at V and 0 bases at J, with 12 bases in the middle. CDR1 is SNHLY and CDR2 is FYNNEI in the germline V gene. The CDR3 consists of 15 residues. In DNA form, the CDR3 reads TGTGCCAGCAGTGACAATTCTCGGCCCTCCTACGAGCAGTACTTC. Its protein product is CASSDNSRPSYEQYF.

The V and J genes are TRBV19 and TRBJ2-1, with 7 nucleotides matching TRBD2. From germline, CDR1 is LNHDA and CDR2 SQIVND (reference sequence). The CDR3 covers 13 residues. V trimming: 4 bases; J trimming: 10 bases; junction bases outside the gene matches: 7. The DNA for the CDR3 is TGTGCCAGTAGTAGTGGGAGGGCTCGCGAGCAGTTCTTC. Encoded protein: CASSSGRAREQFF.

The rearrangement joins TRBV25-1 to TRBJ2-2, with TRBD2 as a possible D gene (6 bases). CDR1 MGHDK and CDR2 SYGVNS come from the germline V gene. The CDR3 covers 16 residues. V lost 8 bases to trimming and J lost 5 bases, with 21 bases between them. CDR3 residues: CASSRVAGPDTGELFF. Here the CDR3 DNA reads TGTGCCAGCTCGAGGGTGGCGGGACCAGATACCGGGGAGCTGTTTTTT.

This clone was seen just once. This specimen includes other DNA sequences encoding the same CDR3. This chain joins TRBV5-4 and TRBJ2-1; 7 nucleotides agree with TRBD1. The CDR3 is 16 amino acids. The V and J ends lost 0 bases and 0 bases, in that order; junction bases with no gene match: 3. In germline, CDR1 is SGHNT, CDR2 YYREEE (reference sequence). CDR3 sequence: CASSLEGASSYNEQFF. The CDR3 region has the DNA TGTGCCAGCAGCTTGGAGGGGGCCAGCTCCTACAATGAGCAGTTCTTC. The entire variable domain, with the rest obtained from reference TRBV5-4 and TRBJ2-1, is as follows: ETGVTQSPTHLIKTRGQQVTLRCSSQSGHNTVSWYQQALGQGPQFIFQYYREEENGRGNFPPRFSGLQFPNYSSELNVNALELDDSALYLCASSLEGASSYNEQFFGPGTRLTVL.

The chain has TRBV5-4 and TRBJ1-3; no firm D call. Trimming took 1 base from V and 0 from J, leaving 8 bases between them. The CDR3 has 15 residues. Germline V gene lookup returns CDR1 SGHNT and CDR2 YYREEE (reference sequence). This CDR3 reads CASSLSRDSGNTIYF. The CDR3, as DNA: TGTGCCAGCAGCTTGTCCCGCGACTCTGGAAACACCATATATTTT.

The chain uses TRBV18 and TRBJ2-1; possible D gene TRBD2, 5 bases. The V and J ends lost 3 bases and 6 bases respectively, with 9 bases between them. There are 13 residues in the CDR3. Germline values: CDR1 KGHSH, CDR2 LQKENI. In DNA form, the CDR3 reads TGTGCCAGCTCACCCATAGGAGGCAATGAGCAGTTCTTC. The encoded protein is CASSPIGGNEQFF.

V and J are TRBV11-2 and TRBJ2-5; the D is unclear. Trimming took 4 bases from V and 4 from J, leaving 25 bases between them. The CDR3 is 18 residues long. Germline CDR1 SGHAT, CDR2 FQNNGV. The CDR3 DNA reads as TGTGCCAGCAGCTCCTTAGGCGGCTGGGCTCAGCGCGGAGAGACCCAGTACTTC. It codes for CASSSLGGWAQRGETQYF.

Comments on this clone: At the DNA level, this CDR3 is encoded by other sequences in the same sample as well. The chain joins TRBV9 to TRBJ2-5; tentatively, D is TRBD1 or TRBD2 (6 bases each). V was shortened by 0 bases and J by 5 bases, with 11 bases between the two germline ends. The CDR3 runs to 14 residues. CDR1 and CDR2 from the germline V gene are SGDLS and YYNGEE. The CDR3 DNA reads TGTGCCAGCAGCGTAGTAGGAGGGGGGGAGACCCAGTACTTC. Amino acid sequence: CASSVVGGGETQYF.

The genes are TRBV27 and TRBJ2-3; TRBD2 agrees at 8 bases. This CDR3 is built from 15 residues. Germline V lookup: CDR1 MNHEY, CDR2 SMNVEV (reference sequence). The J segment lost 4 bases and the V segment lost 3 bases, leaving 6 bases of the junction unmatched. CDR3 protein: CASSFQREKPDTQYF. CDR3 nucleotide sequence: TGTGCCAGCAGTTTTCAGCGGGAGAAGCCAGATACGCAGTATTTT.